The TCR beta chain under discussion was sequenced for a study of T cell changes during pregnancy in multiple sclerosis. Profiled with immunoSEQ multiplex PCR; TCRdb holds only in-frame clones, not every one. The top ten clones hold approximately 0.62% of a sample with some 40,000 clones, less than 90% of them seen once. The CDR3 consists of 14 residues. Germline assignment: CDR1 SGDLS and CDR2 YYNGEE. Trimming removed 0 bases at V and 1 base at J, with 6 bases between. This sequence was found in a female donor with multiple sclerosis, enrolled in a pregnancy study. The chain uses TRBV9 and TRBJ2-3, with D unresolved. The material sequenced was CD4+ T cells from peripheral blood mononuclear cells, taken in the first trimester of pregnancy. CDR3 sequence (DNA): TGTGCCAGCAGCGTAGCCCCCGGCACAGATACGCAGTATTTT. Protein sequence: CASSVAPGTDTQYF.